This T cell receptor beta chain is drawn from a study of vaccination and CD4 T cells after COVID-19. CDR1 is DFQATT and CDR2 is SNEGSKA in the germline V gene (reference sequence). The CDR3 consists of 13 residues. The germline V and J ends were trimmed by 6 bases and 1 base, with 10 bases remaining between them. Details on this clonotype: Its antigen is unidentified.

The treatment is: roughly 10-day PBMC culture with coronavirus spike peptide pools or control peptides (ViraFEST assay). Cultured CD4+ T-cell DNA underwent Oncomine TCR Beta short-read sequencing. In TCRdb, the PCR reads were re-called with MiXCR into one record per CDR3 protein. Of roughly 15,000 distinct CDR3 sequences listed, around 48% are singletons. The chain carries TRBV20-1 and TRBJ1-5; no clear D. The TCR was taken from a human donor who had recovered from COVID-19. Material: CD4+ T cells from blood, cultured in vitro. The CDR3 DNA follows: TGCAGTGCGGCCGGGGAGAGCAATCAGCCCCAGCATTTT. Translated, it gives CSAAGESNQPQHF.